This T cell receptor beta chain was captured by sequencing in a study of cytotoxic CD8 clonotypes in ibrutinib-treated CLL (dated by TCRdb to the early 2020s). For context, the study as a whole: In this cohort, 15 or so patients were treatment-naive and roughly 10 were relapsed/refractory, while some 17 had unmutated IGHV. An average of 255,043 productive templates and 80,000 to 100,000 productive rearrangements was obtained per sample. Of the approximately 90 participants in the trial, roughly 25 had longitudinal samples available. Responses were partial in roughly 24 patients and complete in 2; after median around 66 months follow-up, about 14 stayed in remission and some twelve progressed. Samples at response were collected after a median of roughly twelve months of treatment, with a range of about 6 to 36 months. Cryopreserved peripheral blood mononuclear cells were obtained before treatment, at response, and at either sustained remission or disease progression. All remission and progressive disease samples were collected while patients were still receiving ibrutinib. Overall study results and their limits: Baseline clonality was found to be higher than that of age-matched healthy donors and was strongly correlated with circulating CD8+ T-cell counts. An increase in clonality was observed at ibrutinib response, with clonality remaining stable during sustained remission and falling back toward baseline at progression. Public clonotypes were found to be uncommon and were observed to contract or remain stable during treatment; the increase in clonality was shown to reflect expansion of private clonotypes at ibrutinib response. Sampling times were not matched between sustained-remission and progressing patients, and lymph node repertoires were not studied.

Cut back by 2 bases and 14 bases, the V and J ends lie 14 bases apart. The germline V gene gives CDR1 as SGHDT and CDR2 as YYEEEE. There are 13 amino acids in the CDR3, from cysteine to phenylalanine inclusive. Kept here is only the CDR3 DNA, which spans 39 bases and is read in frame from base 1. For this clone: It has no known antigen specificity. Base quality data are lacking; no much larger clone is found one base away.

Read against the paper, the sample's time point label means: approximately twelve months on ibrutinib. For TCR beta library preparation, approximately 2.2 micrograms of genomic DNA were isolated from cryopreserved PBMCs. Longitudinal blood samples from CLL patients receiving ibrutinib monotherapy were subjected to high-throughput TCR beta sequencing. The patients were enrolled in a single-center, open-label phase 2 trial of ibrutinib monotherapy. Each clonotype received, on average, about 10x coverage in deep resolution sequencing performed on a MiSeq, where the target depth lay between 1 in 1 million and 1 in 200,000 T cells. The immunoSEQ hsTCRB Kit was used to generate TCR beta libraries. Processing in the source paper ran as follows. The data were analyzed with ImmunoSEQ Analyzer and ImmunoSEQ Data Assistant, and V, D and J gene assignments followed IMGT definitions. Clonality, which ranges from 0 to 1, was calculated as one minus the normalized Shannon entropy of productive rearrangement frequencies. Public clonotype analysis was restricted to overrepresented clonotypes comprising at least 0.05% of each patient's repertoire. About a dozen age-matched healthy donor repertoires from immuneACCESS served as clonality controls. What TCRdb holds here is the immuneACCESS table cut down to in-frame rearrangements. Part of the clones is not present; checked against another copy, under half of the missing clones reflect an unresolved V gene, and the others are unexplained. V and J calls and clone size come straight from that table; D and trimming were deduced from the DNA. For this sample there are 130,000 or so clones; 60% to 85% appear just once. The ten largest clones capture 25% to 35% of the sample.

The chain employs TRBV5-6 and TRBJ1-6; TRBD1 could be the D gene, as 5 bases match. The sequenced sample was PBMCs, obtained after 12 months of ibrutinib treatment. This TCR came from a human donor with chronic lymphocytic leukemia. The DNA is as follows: TGTGCCAGCAGCTTAGGGGCCCCCAGGTCCCTCCACTTT. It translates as CASSLGAPRSLHF.